The source of this T cell receptor (beta chain) is a study of cytomegalovirus exposure and HLA in healthy donors. Study overall: A prior analysis found about 120 million unique TCR beta sequences from around 190 million T cells. Overall study findings and caveats: Sequences of the TCR beta chain were said to predict the HLA-A and HLA-B alleles of most subjects accurately. Accounts indicate the classifier identified cytomegalovirus status with strong specificity and sensitivity.

Worth noting for this clone: Its antigen is still unknown.

PCR employed 60 Vbeta and 13 Jbeta primers. Some clones are missing from TCRdb's copy, which holds only in-frame ones; the method was immunoSEQ multiplex PCR. The sample records roughly 120,000 clones, roughly 74% being singletons. The CDR3 totals 16 residues. Germline V gene sequence: CDR1 MNHNS, CDR2 SASEGT. Trimming removed 0 bases at V and 5 bases at J, with 16 bases between. This TCR derives from a woman between 50 and 59 years old in good health and CMV-seropositive. The sample consisted of PBMCs. This chain joins TRBV6-1 and TRBJ2-5; possibly TRBD1 for D (7 bases). CDR3 in DNA: TGTGCCAGCAGTGAAGCAGTGACAGGGAGCGGGGAGACCCAGTACTTC. Translation: CASSEAVTGSGETQYF.